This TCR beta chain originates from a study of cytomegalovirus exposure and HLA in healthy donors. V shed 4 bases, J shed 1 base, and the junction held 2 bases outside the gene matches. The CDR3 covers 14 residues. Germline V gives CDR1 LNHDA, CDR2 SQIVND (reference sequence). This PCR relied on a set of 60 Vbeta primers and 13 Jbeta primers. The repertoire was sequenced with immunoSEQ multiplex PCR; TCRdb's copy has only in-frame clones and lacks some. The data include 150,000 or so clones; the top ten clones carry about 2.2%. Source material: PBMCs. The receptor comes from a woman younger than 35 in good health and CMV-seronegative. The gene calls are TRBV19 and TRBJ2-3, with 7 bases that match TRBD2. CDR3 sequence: CASSRREGTDTQYF. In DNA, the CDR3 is TGTGCCAGTAGTAGACGGGAGGGCACAGATACGCAGTATTTT.